Following are 27 T cell receptor beta chains from one sample sequenced in a study of human thymus T cells (dated by TCRdb to 2020 to 2021). The receptor library was made with the immunoSEQ multiplex PCR assay. TCRdb stores this immuneACCESS table with in-frame sequences only. Part of the clones is absent; in the studies checked, under half of the shortfall reflects unresolved V genes, and no reason is known for the rest. In all, the sample holds around 45,000 clones, and around 93% of those were seen once. Of the sample, approximately 0.15% is held by the ten largest clones. Sequencing was carried out using blood. The receptor source for this set is a girl in the first two years of life with a congenital heart defect but otherwise immunologically healthy.

The chain links TRBV18 to TRBJ2-5; the D call may be TRBD1 or TRBD2 (5 bases each). The CDR3 length is 14 residues. The V end was cut by 3 bases, the J end by 3 bases, with 11 bases between. Germline V gene sequence: CDR1 KGHSH, CDR2 LQKENI. The DNA of the CDR3 is TGTGCCAGCTCACCGGACACTAGGGAAGAGACCCAGTACTTC. It encodes CASSPDTREETQYF. Full variable domain (rest looked up from reference TRBV18 and TRBJ2-5): NAGVMQNPRHLVRRRGQEARLRCSPMKGHSHVYWYRQLPEEGLKFMVYLQKENIIDESGMPKERFSAEFPKEGPSILRIQQVVRGDSAAYFCASSPDTREETQYFGPGTRLLVL.

This chain connects TRBV4-1 to TRBJ2-1, with 8 nucleotides matching TRBD1. Germline assignment: CDR1 MGHRA and CDR2 YSYEKL. V trimming: 0 bases; J trimming: 6 bases; junction bases outside the gene matches: 4. This CDR3 is built from 15 residues. The chain's CDR3 is CASSQERGTGNEQFF. The DNA for the CDR3 is TGCGCCAGCAGCCAAGAACGAGGGACAGGCAATGAGCAGTTCTTC.

This chain's CDR3 is CASSLGLQETQYF. The CDR3, as DNA: TGTGCCAGCAGCTTGGGTCTCCAGGAGACCCAGTACTTC. The gene calls are TRBV5-8 and TRBJ2-5; D is ambiguous. The CDR3 contains 13 residues. Per germline, CDR1 SGHTS and CDR2 YDEGEE. V was trimmed by 0 bases and J by 5 bases, leaving 8 bases between them.

V is TRBV29-1 and J is TRBJ2-3, with no clear D. Trimming removed 7 bases at V and 0 bases at J, with 8 bases between. The germline V gene encodes CDR1 SQVTM and CDR2 ANQGSEA. CDR3 length equals 12 residues. In DNA, the CDR3 is TGCAGCGCCTCTGAGAGCACAGATACGCAGTATTTT. Protein sequence: CSASESTDTQYF.

This chain connects TRBV28 to TRBJ1-4, with D possibly being TRBD1 (6 bases). The CDR3 has 15 residues. The V and J ends lost 2 bases and 8 bases respectively, with 15 bases between them. The germline V gene has CDR1 MDHEN and CDR2 SYDVKM. CDR3 in DNA: TGTGCCAGCAGTTTAACCGGGACAAAAGGGGAAAAACTGTTTTTT. This encodes CASSLTGTKGEKLFF.

CDR3 protein: CASSTRWTYEQYF. The CDR3 nucleotides read TGTGCCAGCAGTACCCGCTGGACCTACGAGCAGTACTTC. The rearrangement uses TRBV28 and TRBJ2-7; D unclear. This CDR3 is built from 13 residues. The V end lost 5 bases, the J end lost 2 bases, and 10 bases lay between the germline ends. Germline CDR1 reads MDHEN; CDR2 reads SYDVKM.

Only one count was recorded for this clone. The chain carries TRBV11-2 and TRBJ2-7; D unresolved. CDR1 and CDR2 (germline): SGHAT, FQNNGV. CDR3 length: 13 amino acids. V was clipped by 1 base and J by 3 bases, with 7 bases between them. The CDR3 spells CASSLAGNYEQYF. The CDR3 region has the DNA TGTGCCAGCAGCTTAGCAGGAAACTACGAGCAGTACTTC.

J is TRBJ2-7 and V is TRBV7-2; TRBD2 matches 11 bases. CDR1 and CDR2 (germline): SGHTA, FQGNSA. The V gene end was trimmed by 3 bases and the J gene end by 2 bases; junction bases not matched to a gene: 3. This CDR3 region has 15 residues. CDR3 bases: TGTGCCAGCAGCTTGACTAGCGGGACCACCTACGAGCAGTACTTC. This gives the protein CASSLTSGTTYEQYF.

A few counts support this clone. The gene calls are TRBV6-1 and TRBJ1-2, with 8 bases aligning to TRBD1. This CDR3 is built from 14 residues. V dropped 6 bases and J dropped 8; count of bases not matched to a gene: 11. The germline V gene has CDR1 MNHNS and CDR2 SASEGT. The CDR3: CASRITTGGRGYTF. CDR3 bases: TGTGCCAGCAGGATTACTACAGGGGGTAGAGGCTACACCTTC.

The chain joins TRBV27 to TRBJ1-5, with D hard to call. CDR3 length: 14 amino acids. The V gene lost 3 bases and the J gene lost 9 bases, with 15 bases spanning the gap. Germline V gives CDR1 MNHEY, CDR2 SMNVEV (reference sequence). The chain's CDR3 is CASSLGGRLGPQHF. CDR3 DNA sequence: TGTGCCAGCAGTTTGGGAGGGCGCCTCGGGCCCCAGCATTTT.

CDR3 residues: CASSSKRPSTDTQYF. The CDR3 DNA reads as TGTGCCAGCAGCTCGAAGCGACCCAGCACAGATACGCAGTATTTT. The rearrangement joins TRBV5-4 to TRBJ2-3; no firm D call. Germline assignment: CDR1 SGHNT and CDR2 YYREEE (reference sequence). Trimming took 3 bases from V and 0 from J, leaving 11 bases between them. The length of the CDR3 is 15 residues.

CDR3 amino acids: CASSSWGRGLEFDEQFF. Here the CDR3 DNA reads TGTGCCAGCAGCTCTTGGGGCCGCGGACTAGAATTCGATGAGCAGTTCTTC. This rearrangement joins TRBV5-6 to TRBJ2-1; 7 positions match TRBD2. After removal of 3 bases from V and 8 bases from J, the junction contained 17 bases not matched to a gene. Germline loops: CDR1 SGHDT, CDR2 YYEEEE. The CDR3 totals 17 residues.

On this clone: In the same sample, other DNA sequences code for this CDR3. The rearrangement links TRBV19 to TRBJ2-7; D not certain. Trimming shortened V by 3 bases and J by 0 bases, and 6 bases separated the two germline ends. The germline CDR1 and CDR2 sequences are LNHDA and SQIVND (reference sequence). The CDR3 is 13 amino acids. CDR3: CASSITASYEQYF. In nucleotides, the CDR3 is TGTGCCAGTAGTATCACAGCCTCCTACGAGCAGTACTTC.

The V and J genes are TRBV30 and TRBJ2-4; the match to TRBD2 covers 10 bases. V lost 3 bases to trimming and J lost 3 bases; unmatched junction nucleotides: 11. The CDR3 runs to 17 residues. The germline V gene has CDR1 GTSNPN and CDR2 SVGIG (reference sequence). The CDR3 DNA reads TGTGCCTGGAGCGTACCGGGACTAGCGAGGGTCAAAAACATTCAGTACTTC. Its protein is CAWSVPGLARVKNIQYF.

The V and J genes are TRBV7-2 and TRBJ1-3; the D gene is possibly TRBD1 (5 bases). The length of the CDR3 is 15 residues. CDR1 is SGHTA and CDR2 is FQGNSA in the germline V gene. V was clipped by 1 base and J by 1 base, with 8 bases between them. In DNA form, the CDR3 reads TGTGCCAGCAGCTTAGACGGGGCATCTGGAAACACCATATATTTT. Its translation is CASSLDGASGNTIYF.

The chain joins TRBV2 to TRBJ2-1; 12 bases align to TRBD2. V trimming: 3 bases; J trimming: 3 bases; junction bases outside the gene matches: 12. The CDR3 is made up of 19 amino acids. Germline assignment: CDR1 SNHLY and CDR2 FYNNEI. The CDR3: CASSDPKTGTSGLYNEQFF. The CDR3 DNA is TGTGCCAGCAGTGACCCCAAAACCGGGACTAGCGGGCTCTACAATGAGCAGTTCTTC.

V and J are TRBV28 and TRBJ2-5; D is ambiguous. V was cut by 5 bases and J by 4 bases, with 2 bases left in between. The CDR3 has 10 amino acids. Germline V CDR1 and CDR2: MDHEN, SYDVKM. CDR3 DNA: TGTGCCAGCAGTGGAGAGACCCAGTACTTC. It specifies CASSGETQYF.

The chain has TRBV19 and TRBJ1-2, with D possibly matching TRBD1 (6 bases). The V gene's germline CDR1 is LNHDA and CDR2 SQIVND (reference sequence). The V and J ends lost 7 bases and 0 bases respectively, with 12 bases between them. The CDR3 has 14 amino acids. Here the CDR3 reads CASKTGPSNYGYTF. The CDR3 region has the DNA TGTGCCAGTAAAACAGGGCCTTCTAACTATGGCTACACCTTC.

The chain employs TRBV6-5 and TRBJ1-2; D remains ambiguous. The V end lost 0 bases, the J end lost 9 bases, and 5 bases lay between the germline ends. Per germline, CDR1 MNHEY and CDR2 SVGAGI. This CDR3 contains 11 residues. CDR3 bases: TGTGCCAGCAGTTACTCGGGCAGCTACACCTTC. Translation gives CASSYSGSYTF.

The V call is TRBV7-9, the J call TRBJ2-1; 10 nucleotides align to TRBD2. The CDR3 sequence is 18 residues long. Germline assignment: CDR1 SEHNR and CDR2 FQNEAQ (reference sequence). With V trimmed by 1 base and J by 4 bases, 10 bases remained unmatched. The CDR3 nucleotides are TGTGCCAGCAGCTTAGAAGCATATAGGACTAGCGGTTACAATGAGCAGTTCTTC. Amino acid sequence: CASSLEAYRTSGYNEQFF. Variable domain in full (rest from reference TRBV7-9 and TRBJ2-1): DTGVSQNPRHKITKRGQNVTFRCDPISEHNRLYWYRQTLGQGPEFLTYFQNEAQLEKSRLLSDRFSAERPKGSFSTLEIQRTEQGDSAMYLCASSLEAYRTSGYNEQFFGPGTRLTVL.

V gene TRBV7-6 combines with J gene TRBJ2-7; 12 positions match TRBD1. This CDR3 comprises 16 residues. The germline V gene encodes CDR1 SGHVS and CDR2 FNYEAQ. Trimming took 2 bases from V and 5 from J; bases not matched to a gene: 7. Here the CDR3 reads CASSLPPGQGAHEQYF. Here the CDR3 DNA reads TGTGCCAGCAGCTTACCTCCGGGACAGGGGGCACACGAGCAGTACTTC.

This chain uses TRBV7-8 with TRBJ2-7; 12 bases line up with TRBD1. The ends lost 5 bases at V and 4 bases at J; junction bases unmatched: 9. Per the germline V gene, CDR1 is SGHVS and CDR2 is FQNEAQ. The CDR3 consists of 16 residues. Here the CDR3 DNA reads TGTGCCAGCAGCACACAACCGGGACAGGGGGCTTACGAGCAGTACTTC. The encoded protein is CASSTQPGQGAYEQYF.

The V call is TRBV2, the J call TRBJ2-7, with 8 bases lining up with TRBD1. CDR1 is SNHLY, CDR2 FYNNEI, per germline. The CDR3 covers 14 residues. Trimming cost V 8 bases and J 4 bases; bases outside gene matches: 10. CDR3 in amino acids: CASEEGTGAYEQYF. In DNA form, the CDR3 reads TGTGCCAGCGAGGAGGGGACAGGAGCTTACGAGCAGTACTTC.

In its sample, this clone was seen once. The rearrangement joins TRBV5-4 to TRBJ2-1; the D gene is possibly TRBD2 (6 bases). Germline-derived CDR1 and CDR2 are SGHNT and YYREEE (reference sequence). The CDR3 covers 14 residues. V gave up 2 bases and J gave up 5 bases, with 11 bases separating them. CDR3 in amino acids: CASSLKAGNNEQFF. CDR3 sequence (DNA): TGTGCCAGCAGCTTAAAGGCGGGGAACAATGAGCAGTTCTTC.

The chain has TRBV19 and TRBJ1-2; D is unclear. In germline, CDR1 is LNHDA, CDR2 SQIVND (reference sequence). The CDR3 runs 15 residues. V was shortened by 5 bases and J by 4 bases, with 17 bases between the two germline ends. CDR3 amino acids: CASSPRNRGVYGYTF. The CDR3 DNA sequence: TGTGCCAGTAGTCCCCGCAATCGGGGAGTCTATGGCTACACCTTC.

The gene calls are TRBV27 and TRBJ2-7, with 7 positions matching TRBD2. The CDR3 covers 16 residues. In germline, CDR1 is MNHEY, CDR2 SMNVEV (reference sequence). V lost 4 bases, J lost 7 bases, and 16 bases stayed unmatched. CDR3 coding DNA: TGTGCCAGCAGTTCACGCTTGGGACTACTCACTTGGGAGCAGTACTTC. This gives the protein CASSSRLGLLTWEQYF.

The chain has TRBV19 and TRBJ1-5; D is unclear. Germline CDR1 LNHDA, CDR2 SQIVND (reference sequence). Trimming pared 7 bases from V and 9 bases from J, leaving 25 bases between. The CDR3 totals 16 residues. CDR3 coding DNA: TGTGCCAGTAAATCGGGGAGCGGCGGCCTGGTGTGGCCCCAGCATTTT. This codes for CASKSGSGGLVWPQHF.